The source of this T cell receptor beta chain is a study of cytomegalovirus exposure and HLA in healthy donors. Overall study results and limits: Researchers catalogued about 160 TCR beta chains as cytomegalovirus-associated. Later analysis found that TCR beta chains associated with HLA were more clonally expanded than other, equally common chains.

CDR1 is MGHDK, CDR2 SYGVNS, per germline. J was trimmed by 3 bases and V by 7 bases; bases with no gene match: 6. There are 13 residues in the CDR3. Both 60 Vbeta primers and 13 Jbeta primers went into the PCR. The assay was immunoSEQ multiplex PCR, and TCRdb's table has in-frame clones only and misses some. The sample has 150,000 to 200,000 clones; 80% are singletons. Worth noting for this clone: Its matching antigen is unknown.

This receptor was identified in a man aged 25-40 years in good health and CMV-seropositive. The specimen was PBMCs. The chain uses TRBV25-1 and TRBJ2-7; 7 bases fit TRBD2. The CDR3 here is CASTRPGGYEQYF. CDR3 DNA: TGTGCCAGCACACGACCGGGGGGCTACGAGCAGTACTTC.